This T cell receptor beta chain is drawn from a study of shared clonotypes between healthy human individuals. Across the study: Researchers drew samples from a couple of women and a few men aged 18 to 49.

The repertoire was sequenced with immunoSEQ multiplex PCR; TCRdb's copy has only in-frame clones and lacks some. The sample yields 450,000 or so clones, approximately 77% seen once. CDR3 size: 15 residues. V was pared by 3 bases and J by 9 bases, with 7 bases of the junction left unmatched. Germline V gives CDR1 SGHTA, CDR2 FQGNSA. Donors comprised only Caucasian adults living in Nashville, Tennessee. Material for sequencing was PBMCs. This sequence originates from a woman in her 40s in good health. Some clones in this sample may be carry-over from other donors' samples. This rearrangement joins TRBV7-2 to TRBJ2-1, with 11 nucleotides matching TRBD2. The DNA for the CDR3 is TGTGCCAGCAGCTTGGAGACTAGCGGGATTACTGAGCAGTTCTTC. Amino acid sequence: CASSLETSGITEQFF.